The TCR beta chain described here comes from a study of shared clonotypes between healthy human individuals. Study-level findings and limits: Among donors, clonotype sharing was expected to be affected by sequencing depth.

The authors divided CD4+ cells into CD45RA+ naive and CD45RA-negative memory subsets. V lost 6 bases, J lost 0 bases, and 17 bases lay in between. Germline-derived CDR1 and CDR2 are SQVTM and ANQGSEA. The CDR3 consists of 15 residues. On this clone: The antigen remains undetermined.

Study processing details: ImmunoSEQ gave junction-only sequences without quality scores, so filtering differed. Only in-frame clones appear in the TCRdb table, and some are missing; sequencing was by immunoSEQ multiplex PCR. The DNA was the basis for D and trimming; V, J and clone size are from that table. The sample contains 2.3 million or so clones, more than 85% of which appear only once. The rearrangement joins TRBV29-1 to TRBJ2-5, with D perhaps matching TRBD1 or TRBD2 (5 bases each). The clonotype originates from a man between 18 and 35 years old in good health. Some clones in this sample may be carry-over from other donors' samples. Sequenced sample: naive CD4+ T cells from PBMCs. Specified subset: CD45RA+ positively selected. For the CDR3, the DNA is TGCAGCGTGGAATCGGGGCTGATGTACCAAGAGACCCAGTACTTC. Its protein is CSVESGLMYQETQYF. Full variable domain (outside the CDR3, taken from reference TRBV29-1 and TRBJ2-5): SAVISQKPSRDICQRGTSLTIQCQVDSQVTMMFWYRQQPGQSLTLIATANQGSEATYESGFVIDKFPISRPNLTFSTLTVSNMSPEDSSIYLCSVESGLMYQETQYFGPGTRLLVL.